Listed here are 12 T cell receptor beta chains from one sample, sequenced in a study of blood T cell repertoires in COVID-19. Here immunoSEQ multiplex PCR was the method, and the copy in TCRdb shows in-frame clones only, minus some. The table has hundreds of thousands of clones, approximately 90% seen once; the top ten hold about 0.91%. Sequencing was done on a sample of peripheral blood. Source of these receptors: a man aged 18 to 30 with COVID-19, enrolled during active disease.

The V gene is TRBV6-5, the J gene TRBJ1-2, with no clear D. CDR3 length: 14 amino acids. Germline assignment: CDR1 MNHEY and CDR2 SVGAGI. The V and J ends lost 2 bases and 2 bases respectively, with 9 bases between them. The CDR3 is CASSYLPRNYGYTF. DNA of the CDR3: TGTGCCAGCAGTTACCTGCCTAGAAACTATGGCTACACCTTC.

For the CDR3, the DNA is TGTGCCAGCAGCGTCGAAGACAGGGGATGGGAGACCCAGTACTTC. It yields the protein CASSVEDRGWETQYF. The rearrangement joins TRBV9 to TRBJ2-5; 8 positions agree with TRBD1. The CDR3 is 15 amino acids. The trim removed 2 bases at V and 5 bases at J, leaving 8 bases unmatched. Germline V gene data show CDR1 as SGDLS and CDR2 as YYNGEE.

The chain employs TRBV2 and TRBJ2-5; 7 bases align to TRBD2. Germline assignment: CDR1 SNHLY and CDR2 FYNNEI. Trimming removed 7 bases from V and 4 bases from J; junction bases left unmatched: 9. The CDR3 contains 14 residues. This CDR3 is CASKGREGRETQYF. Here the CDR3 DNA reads TGTGCCAGCAAGGGAAGGGAGGGCCGAGAGACCCAGTACTTC.

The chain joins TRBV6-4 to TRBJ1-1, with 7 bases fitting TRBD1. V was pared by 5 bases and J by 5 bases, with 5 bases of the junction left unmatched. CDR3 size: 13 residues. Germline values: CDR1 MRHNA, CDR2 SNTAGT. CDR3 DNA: TGTGCCAGCAGTTCTCACAGGGGAACTGAAGCTTTCTTT. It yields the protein CASSSHRGTEAFF.

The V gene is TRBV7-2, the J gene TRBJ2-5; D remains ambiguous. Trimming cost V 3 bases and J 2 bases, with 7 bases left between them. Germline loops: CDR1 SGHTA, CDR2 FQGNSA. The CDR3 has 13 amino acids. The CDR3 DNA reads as TGTGCCAGCAGCTTCAGCGCTCAAGAGACCCAGTACTTC. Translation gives CASSFSAQETQYF.

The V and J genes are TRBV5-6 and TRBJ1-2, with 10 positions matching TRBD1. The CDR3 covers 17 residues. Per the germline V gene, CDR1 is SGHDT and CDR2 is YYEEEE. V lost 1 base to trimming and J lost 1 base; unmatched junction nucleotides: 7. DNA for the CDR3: TGTGCCAGCAGCTTGCCGGGGACAGGGGTTAGTAACTATGGCTACACCTTC. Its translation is CASSLPGTGVSNYGYTF.

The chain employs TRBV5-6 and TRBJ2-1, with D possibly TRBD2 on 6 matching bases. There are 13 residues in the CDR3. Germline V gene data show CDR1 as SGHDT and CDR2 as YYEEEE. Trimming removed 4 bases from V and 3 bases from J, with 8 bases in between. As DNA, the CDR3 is TGTGCCAGCAGCCCGACTAGCTACAATGAGCAGTTCTTC. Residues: CASSPTSYNEQFF. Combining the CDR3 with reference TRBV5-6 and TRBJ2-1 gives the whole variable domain DAGVTQSPTHLIKTRGQQVTLRCSPKSGHDTVSWYQQALGQGPQFIFQYYEEEERQRGNFPDRFSGHQFPNYSSELNVNALLLGDSALYLCASSPTSYNEQFFGPGTRLTVL.

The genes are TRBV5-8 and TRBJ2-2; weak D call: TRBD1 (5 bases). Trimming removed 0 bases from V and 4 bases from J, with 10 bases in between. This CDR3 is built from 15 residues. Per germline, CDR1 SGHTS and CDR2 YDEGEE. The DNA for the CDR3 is TGTGCCAGCAGCTTGGGCAGGGCTGGCACCGGGGAGCTGTTTTTT. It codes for CASSLGRAGTGELFF.

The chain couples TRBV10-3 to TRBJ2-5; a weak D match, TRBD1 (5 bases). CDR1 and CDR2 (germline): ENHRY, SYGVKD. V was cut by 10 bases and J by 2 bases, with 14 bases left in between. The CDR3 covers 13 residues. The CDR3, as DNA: TGTGCCACCCATGACAGTATACAAGAGACCCAGTACTTC. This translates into CATHDSIQETQYF.

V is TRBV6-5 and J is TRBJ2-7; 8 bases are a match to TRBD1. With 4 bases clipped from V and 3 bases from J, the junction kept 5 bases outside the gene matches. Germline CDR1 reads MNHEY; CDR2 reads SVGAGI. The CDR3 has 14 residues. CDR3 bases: TGTGCCAGCAGTTCCGGGACAGGATACTACGAGCAGTACTTC. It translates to CASSSGTGYYEQYF.

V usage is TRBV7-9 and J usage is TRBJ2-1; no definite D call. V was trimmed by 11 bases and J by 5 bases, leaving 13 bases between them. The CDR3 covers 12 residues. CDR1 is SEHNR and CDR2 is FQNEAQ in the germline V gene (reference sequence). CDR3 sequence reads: CAEDSRNNEQFF. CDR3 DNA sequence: TGTGCCGAGGATAGCCGGAACAATGAGCAGTTCTTC.

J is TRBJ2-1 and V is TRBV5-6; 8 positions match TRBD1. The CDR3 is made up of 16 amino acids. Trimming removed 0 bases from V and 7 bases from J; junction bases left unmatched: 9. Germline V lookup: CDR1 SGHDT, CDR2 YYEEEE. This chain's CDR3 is CASSLVVTGESNEQFF. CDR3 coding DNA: TGTGCCAGCAGCTTGGTCGTGACAGGGGAGTCGAATGAGCAGTTCTTC.